This TCR beta chain is from a study of lymphopenia after photon versus proton radiotherapy. Comment on this clone: The antigen is undetermined.

Profiling relied on immunoSEQ multiplex PCR, and the TCRdb table lists in-frame clones only, not all of them. The sample gives 68,000 or so clones, around 90% of which show up once; about 3% is in the top ten. Findings and caveats of the study: After lymphocyte nadir, photon-treated repertoires showed oligoclonal expansion, especially CD8+ Temra. Relative stability marked proton patients; photon patients lost diversity and naive cells.

The sequencing used peripheral blood, collected from a patient treated with photon-based radiotherapy. This receptor was obtained from a woman in her seventies with pancreatic cancer.

The CDR3 loop reads CASSVMGLGSTDTQYF. In DNA, the CDR3 is TGTGCCAGCAGTGTAATGGGACTAGGGAGTACAGATACGCAGTATTTT. The chain links TRBV6-1 to TRBJ2-3, with 8 positions matching TRBD2. V gave up 4 bases and J gave up 3 bases; unmatched junction bases: 9. The CDR3 length is 16 residues. The V gene's germline CDR1 is MNHNS and CDR2 SASEGT.